This T cell receptor beta chain stems from a study of CD8+ T cells in alopecia areata. Study outcomes and limitations: It was lesional scalp, especially alopecia totalis/universalis, that showed higher clonality than normal scalp.

Stated treatment: oral pan-JAK inhibitor, 5-10 mg twice daily. Sampling of alopecia areata patients yielded lesional scalp punch biopsies as well as peripheral blood. Sorting from PBMCs produced CD4+ and CD8+ T cells. This clone was seen more than once but under ten times. Its target is not known. In each case, RNA was isolated and then reverse transcribed into cDNA as the sequencing template. Only in-frame clones appear in the TCRdb table, and some are missing; sequencing was by immunoSEQ multiplex PCR. The sample includes about 70,000 clones, approximately 30% of them seen just once. The germline V and J ends were trimmed by 4 bases and 8 bases, with 14 bases remaining between them. This CDR3 has 12 residues. The germline V gene has CDR1 SQVTM and CDR2 ANQGSEA.

The chain joins TRBV29-1 to TRBJ1-1; D gene unclear. The material was CD8+ T cells sorted from blood, obtained at week 4, from a patient treated with tofacitinib. The TCR was taken from a human donor with alopecia areata. CDR3 protein: CSVVTWTGEAFF. The DNA for the CDR3 is TGCAGCGTTGTGACTTGGACTGGGGAAGCTTTCTTT. The full variable domain, its missing parts supplied by reference TRBV29-1 and TRBJ1-1, is SAVISQKPSRDICQRGTSLTIQCQVDSQVTMMFWYRQQPGQSLTLIATANQGSEATYESGFVIDKFPISRPNLTFSTLTVSNMSPEDSSIYLCSVVTWTGEAFFGQGTRLTVV.